Below, 21 T cell receptor beta chains from the same sample are listed, as sequenced in a study of blood T cell repertoires in COVID-19. Sequenced by immunoSEQ multiplex PCR; TCRdb stores in-frame clones only, minus some. The table has roughly 170,000 clones, about 87% seen once. Sequencing used peripheral blood. The receptors derive from a man aged 35 to 55 with active or convalescent COVID-19.

The rearrangement uses TRBV19 and TRBJ1-2, with TRBD1 matching 10 bases. The CDR3 sequence is 16 residues long. V shed 10 bases and J 8 bases; nucleotides not matched to a gene: 19. Germline assignment: CDR1 LNHDA and CDR2 SQIVND (reference sequence). The CDR3 DNA is TGTGCCACCGGAACCGGGACAGGGGCCCGCGCTGGAGGCTACACCTTC. Its translation: CATGTGTGARAGGYTF.

The chain links TRBV12-3 or TRBV12-4 to TRBJ1-1; D uncertain. This CDR3 spans 13 amino acids. V was clipped by 5 bases and J by 2 bases, with 9 bases between them. The CDR3 sequence is CASSPSSNTEAFF. The CDR3 DNA follows: TGTGCCAGCAGTCCGTCCTCTAACACTGAAGCTTTCTTT.

V is TRBV7-9 and J is TRBJ1-4; 7 bases align to TRBD1. The V segment lost 5 bases and the J segment 7 bases; nucleotides outside the gene matches: 7. Per the germline V gene, CDR1 is SEHNR and CDR2 is FQNEAQ (reference sequence). This CDR3 region has 14 residues. CDR3 in DNA: TGTGCCAGCAGCCTCACAGGGGACGGTGAAAAACTGTTTTTT. This codes for CASSLTGDGEKLFF.

CDR3: CASSGVRGSARSGANVLTF. CDR3 coding DNA: TGTGCCAGCAGTGGTGTCCGGGGGTCAGCCCGTTCTGGGGCCAACGTCCTGACTTTC. J is TRBJ2-6 and V is TRBV28; TRBD2 is a possible D gene (6 bases). V gave up 5 bases and J gave up 1 base, with 21 bases separating them. The CDR3 has 19 residues. Germline values: CDR1 MDHEN, CDR2 SYDVKM.

The V and J genes are TRBV5-4 and TRBJ2-5, with 11 bases that match TRBD2. V shed 0 bases and J 2 bases; nucleotides not matched to a gene: 6. Germline lookup yields CDR1 SGHNT and CDR2 YYREEE (reference sequence). There are 17 residues in the CDR3. CDR3 nucleotides: TGTGCCAGCAGCTTGGTCGCTAGCGGGGGGTCACAAGAGACCCAGTACTTC. Its protein is CASSLVASGGSQETQYF.

The genes are TRBV6-5 and TRBJ2-7; TRBD1 matches 8 bases. Looked up from germline, CDR1 is MNHEY and CDR2 is SVGAGI. CDR3 size: 12 residues. The trim removed 7 bases at V and 3 bases at J, leaving 2 bases unmatched. The CDR3 reads CASTGQVYEQYF. CDR3 nucleotide sequence: TGTGCCAGCACGGGACAGGTCTACGAGCAGTACTTC.

The CDR3 nucleotides read TGTGCCAGCAGCCCCTCTGTAGCGATTTACGAGCAGTACTTC. It specifies CASSPSVAIYEQYF. The gene calls are TRBV7-2 and TRBJ2-7, with a weak D call TRBD2 (5 bases). The CDR3 sequence is 14 residues long. V lost 5 bases and J 4 bases, leaving 15 bases between the germline ends. Per the germline V gene, CDR1 is SGHTA and CDR2 is FQGNSA.

This chain connects TRBV5-1 to TRBJ2-2; D is uncertain. The CDR3 length is 13 residues. Germline CDR1 and CDR2: SGHRS and YFSETQ. V dropped 7 bases and J dropped 7 bases, with 14 bases sitting between them. CDR3 bases: TGCGCCAGCCAGGCCCCTTCGGTCGGGGAGCTGTTTTTT. Amino acids: CASQAPSVGELFF.

CDR3 amino acids: CASSLTPRDWRETQYF. The CDR3 DNA reads TGTGCCAGCAGCTTAACCCCCCGGGACTGGAGAGAGACCCAGTACTTC. V is TRBV7-8 and J is TRBJ2-5, with a weak D call TRBD2 (6 bases). Germline values: CDR1 SGHVS, CDR2 FQNEAQ. This CDR3 has 16 amino acids. Trimming stripped 2 bases from V and 4 bases from J, with 17 bases between.

This clone was recorded only once. In nucleotides, the CDR3 is TGTGCCAGCAGCTTGGGGACAGGGTCGGGGAGTCAGCCCCAGCATTTT. Protein: CASSLGTGSGSQPQHF. The chain employs TRBV11-1 and TRBJ1-5; 9 bases align to TRBD1. With 3 bases clipped from V and 6 bases from J, the junction kept 9 bases outside the gene matches. Germline CDR1 and CDR2: SGHAT and FQDESV (reference sequence). CDR3 size: 16 residues. The whole variable domain, filled in from reference TRBV11-1 and TRBJ1-5, reads EAEVAQSPRYKITEKSQAVAFWCDPISGHATLYWYRQILGQGPELLVQFQDESVVDDSQLPKDRFSAERLKGVDSTLKIQPAELGDSAMYLCASSLGTGSGSQPQHFGDGTRLSIL.

The CDR3 protein is CASSLAGGHQETQYF. The CDR3 DNA reads as TGTGCCAGCAGTTTAGCAGGGGGTCACCAAGAGACCCAGTACTTC. This chain connects TRBV28 to TRBJ2-5, with 7 bases that match TRBD1. CDR1 MDHEN and CDR2 SYDVKM come from the germline V gene. The CDR3 covers 15 residues. Trimming cost V 2 bases and J 0 bases; bases outside gene matches: 3. The full variable domain, its missing parts supplied by reference TRBV28 and TRBJ2-5, is DVKVTQSSRYLVKRTGEKVFLECVQDMDHENMFWYRQDPGLGLRLIYFSYDVKMKEKGDIPEGYSVSREKKERFSLILESASTNQTSMYLCASSLAGGHQETQYFGPGTRLLVL.

This chain joins TRBV3-1 (or the pseudogene TRBV3-2) and TRBJ2-1; a weak D match, TRBD2 (6 bases). Germline V lookup: CDR1 LGHDT, CDR2 YNNKEL (reference sequence). Trimming stripped 6 bases from V and 15 bases from J, with 12 bases between. The CDR3 is 10 residues long. The CDR3 region has the DNA TGTGCCAGCAGTGGATGGGAGGCGTTCTTC. Translated: CASSGWEAFF.

This clone was detected once. The CDR3: CASSFDGTPNYGYTF. The CDR3 bases are TGCGCCAGCAGCTTCGACGGGACACCTAACTATGGCTACACCTTC. The rearrangement joins TRBV5-1 to TRBJ1-2, with TRBD1 as a possible D gene (6 bases). The CDR3 has 15 amino acids. V lost 2 bases, J lost 0 bases, and 11 bases lay in between. Germline V gene sequence: CDR1 SGHRS, CDR2 YFSETQ.

The chain couples TRBV19 to TRBJ1-1; D remains ambiguous. CDR3 length equals 13 residues. CDR1 is LNHDA, CDR2 SQIVND, per germline (reference sequence). With 4 bases removed from V and 2 bases from J, the gap between germline ends came to 8 bases. The CDR3 DNA reads TGTGCCAGTAGTAAGGAGGGAAACACTGAAGCTTTCTTT. This sequence encodes CASSKEGNTEAFF.

V gene TRBV12-3 or TRBV12-4 combines with J gene TRBJ1-2; TRBD1 aligns across 7 bases. The V segment lost 5 bases and the J segment 5 bases; nucleotides outside the gene matches: 5. The length of the CDR3 is 13 residues. The CDR3 coding sequence is TGTGCCAGCAGTCGCCAGGGGGAGTATGGCTACACCTTC. As protein: CASSRQGEYGYTF.

The chain has TRBV28 and TRBJ2-7; 7 bases are shared with TRBD1. V lost 3 bases to trimming and J lost 0 bases; unmatched junction nucleotides: 5. The V gene's germline CDR1 is MDHEN and CDR2 SYDVKM. This CDR3 is 15 amino acids long. The CDR3 bases are TGTGCCAGCAGTTTTCTAGGACAGGACTCCTACGAGCAGTACTTC. It yields the protein CASSFLGQDSYEQYF. The entire variable domain, with the rest obtained from reference TRBV28 and TRBJ2-7, is as follows: DVKVTQSSRYLVKRTGEKVFLECVQDMDHENMFWYRQDPGLGLRLIYFSYDVKMKEKGDIPEGYSVSREKKERFSLILESASTNQTSMYLCASSFLGQDSYEQYFGPGTRLTVT.

The chain has TRBV3-1 (or the pseudogene TRBV3-2) and TRBJ2-7; D perhaps matches TRBD2 (5 bases). Trimming took off 4 bases at V and 6 bases at J, with 13 bases between the two ends. Germline lookup yields CDR1 LGHDT and CDR2 YNNKEL (reference sequence). The CDR3 is 13 amino acids. The CDR3 nucleotides are TGTGCCAGCAGCCCGCGAACTAGTAGCGAGCAGTACTTC. Its translation is CASSPRTSSEQYF.

V and J are TRBV14 and TRBJ1-2; D is perhaps TRBD1 (6 bases). CDR1 and CDR2 (germline): SGHDN, FVKESK. Trimming removed 0 bases from V and 6 bases from J, with 23 bases in between. This CDR3 region has 18 residues. The CDR3 DNA sequence: TGTGCCAGCAGCCAAGACGAGTGGTCGGGGCAGGGGAGCAATGGCTACACCTTC. Protein: CASSQDEWSGQGSNGYTF.

This clone is a singleton in its sample. The chain combines TRBV19 with TRBJ1-2; D unclear. Germline V CDR1 and CDR2: LNHDA, SQIVND (reference sequence). The CDR3 spans 13 residues. Trimming stripped 3 bases from V and 4 bases from J, with 9 bases between. CDR3 protein: CASSMSSRYGYTF. The CDR3 DNA reads as TGTGCCAGTAGTATGTCGTCGCGCTATGGCTACACCTTC. Supplemented by reference TRBV19 and TRBJ1-2, the full variable domain reads DGGITQSPKYLFRKEGQNVTLSCEQNLNHDAMYWYRQDPGQGLRLIYYSQIVNDFQKGDIAEGYSVSREKKESFPLTVTSAQKNPTAFYLCASSMSSRYGYTFGSGTRLTVV.

This clone was counted a few times. The rearrangement uses TRBV6-1 and TRBJ1-5, with D maybe TRBD1 (6 bases). V was cut by 1 base and J by 0 bases, with 13 bases left in between. The CDR3 consists of 17 residues. CDR1 is MNHNS, CDR2 SASEGT, per germline. The CDR3 nucleotides read TGTGCCAGCAGTGAAGGCAGACAGGTCTATAGCAATCAGCCCCAGCATTTT. Translating gives CASSEGRQVYSNQPQHF.

This sequence joins TRBV9 and TRBJ2-2; the D gene is possibly TRBD1 (5 bases). The CDR3 sequence is 13 residues long. Germline V lookup: CDR1 SGDLS, CDR2 YYNGEE. V was trimmed by 5 bases and J by 6 bases, leaving 11 bases between them. The CDR3 sequence: CASRGDVSGELFF. The CDR3 nucleotides read TGTGCCAGCAGAGGGGATGTGTCCGGGGAGCTGTTTTTT.